This T cell receptor beta chain stems from a study of shared clonotypes between healthy human individuals. Naive CD8 cells lacked CD45RO and underwent positive selection for CCR7, leaving out terminally differentiated effector memory CD45RA+ cells. Findings and caveats of the study: Generally, estimated richness proved larger in naive subsets than it did in memory subsets.

The material for each subset, its genomic DNA, was split evenly across several immunoSEQ plates. Method: immunoSEQ multiplex PCR; TCRdb's copy keeps in-frame clones and lacks some. Here the sample spans roughly 1,800,000 clones, 85% to 95% being singletons. This CDR3 has 15 residues. The V gene lost 5 bases and the J gene lost 4 bases, with 17 bases spanning the gap. CDR1 is MNHEY and CDR2 is SMNVEV in the germline V gene (reference sequence). For this clone: Antigen specificity is unknown.

Material for sequencing was naive CD8+ T cells sorted from blood. The clonotype originates from a man younger than 35 in good health. V is TRBV27 and J is TRBJ1-2, with a tentative D call TRBD1 (6 bases). CDR3 residues: CASSLNGGAGYGYTF. CDR3 coding DNA: TGTGCCAGCAGTCTCAACGGGGGGGCAGGCTATGGCTACACCTTC.